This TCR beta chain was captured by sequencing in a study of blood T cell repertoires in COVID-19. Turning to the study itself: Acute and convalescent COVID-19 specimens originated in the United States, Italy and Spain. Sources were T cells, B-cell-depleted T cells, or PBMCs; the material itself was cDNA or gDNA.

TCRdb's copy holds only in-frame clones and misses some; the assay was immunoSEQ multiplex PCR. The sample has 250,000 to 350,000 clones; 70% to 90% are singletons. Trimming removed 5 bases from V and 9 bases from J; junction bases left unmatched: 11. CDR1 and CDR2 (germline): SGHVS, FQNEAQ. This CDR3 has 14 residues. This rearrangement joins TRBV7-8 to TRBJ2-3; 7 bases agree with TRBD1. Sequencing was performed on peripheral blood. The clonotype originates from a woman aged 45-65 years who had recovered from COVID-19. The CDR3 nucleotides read TGTGCCAGCAGCCCCTCTGGGGACAGAAGCACGCAGTATTTT. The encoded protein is CASSPSGDRSTQYF.